These 9 T cell receptor beta chains originate from one sample sequenced in a study of cytomegalovirus exposure and HLA in healthy donors. This PCR relied on a set of 60 Vbeta primers and 13 Jbeta primers. Clones were sequenced by immunoSEQ multiplex PCR, and TCRdb holds only the in-frame ones, with some missing. The sample lists 110,000 to 150,000 clones, roughly 10% occurring once. The sequencing input was PBMCs. The receptors come from a middle-aged man in good health and CMV-seronegative.

The genes are TRBV2 and TRBJ2-4, with 9 nucleotides matching TRBD2. Germline-derived CDR1 and CDR2 are SNHLY and FYNNEI. The CDR3 length is 18 residues. Germline trimming cut 8 bases from V and 1 base from J; bases unmatched to any gene: 15. CDR3 nucleotide sequence: TGTGCCAGCGCGGAGGCGGGAGGGGCGGTTGGGGCCAAAAACATTCAGTACTTC. It yields the protein CASAEAGGAVGAKNIQYF.

The chain couples TRBV30 to TRBJ2-1; TRBD1 matches 9 bases. The CDR3 runs to 14 residues. Germline V CDR1 and CDR2: GTSNPN, SVGIG (reference sequence). V dropped 8 bases and J dropped 6; count of bases not matched to a gene: 11. CDR3 sequence: CAIGPGTGINEQFF. The CDR3 DNA is TGTGCCATCGGTCCCGGGACAGGGATCAATGAGCAGTTCTTC.

This clone was counted a few times. The chain uses TRBV29-1 and TRBJ2-7, with D tentatively TRBD2 (5 bases). The ends were cut back, 4 bases at V and 6 bases at J, with 7 bases in the middle. CDR3 length: 10 residues. The germline V gene has CDR1 SQVTM and CDR2 ANQGSEA. CDR3 in DNA: TGCAGCGTTGGTGGAGGCGAGCAGTACTTC. The encoded protein is CSVGGGEQYF.

This clone has just a few counts. The chain has TRBV5-1 and TRBJ2-6; no firm D call. The germline CDR1 and CDR2 sequences are SGHRS and YFSETQ. Trimming removed 7 bases at V and 0 bases at J, with 11 bases between. The CDR3 length is 15 residues. The CDR3 region is CASWAGSSGANVLTF. The DNA for the CDR3 is TGCGCCAGCTGGGCAGGCAGCTCTGGGGCCAACGTCCTGACTTTC.

This clone was detected a few times. This chain joins TRBV7-9 and TRBJ2-5, with D possibly being TRBD1 (5 bases). The CDR3 extends over 11 amino acids. CDR1 SEHNR and CDR2 FQNEAQ come from the germline V gene (reference sequence). V was shortened by 5 bases and J by 7 bases, with 8 bases between the two germline ends. This chain's CDR3 is CASSPQGTQYF. CDR3 in DNA: TGTGCCAGCAGCCCCCAGGGGACCCAGTACTTC.

A few counts support this clone. J is TRBJ2-3 and V is TRBV4-2; TRBD2 agrees at 9 bases. This CDR3 spans 16 amino acids. V lost 4 bases, J lost 2 bases, and 7 bases stayed unmatched. Germline V lookup: CDR1 LGHNA, CDR2 YNFKEQ. This CDR3 is CASSPRASGNTDTQYF. The CDR3 region has the DNA TGTGCCAGCAGCCCCCGAGCTAGCGGGAACACAGATACGCAGTATTTT.

The V and J genes are TRBV2 and TRBJ2-7, with D perhaps matching TRBD2 (7 bases). The CDR3 length is 13 residues. V was pared by 3 bases and J by 4 bases, with 10 bases between. From germline, CDR1 is SNHLY and CDR2 FYNNEI. CDR3 coding DNA: TGTGCCAGCAGTGACCGGGGGGCATACGAGCAGTACTTC. This gives the protein CASSDRGAYEQYF.

The DNA of the CDR3 is TGTGCCAGCAGCTCTGGACAGGGAGATAATTCACCCCTCCACTTT. Amino acid sequence: CASSSGQGDNSPLHF. The chain is built from TRBV2 and TRBJ1-6; 8 nucleotides match TRBD1. The length of the CDR3 is 15 residues. Germline lookup yields CDR1 SNHLY and CDR2 FYNNEI. Trimming at V came to 6 bases and at J to 5 bases, leaving 6 bases not matched to a gene.

This chain links TRBV6-5 with TRBJ2-7; 7 bases are shared with TRBD1. Germline V lookup: CDR1 MNHEY, CDR2 SVGAGI. This CDR3 comprises 15 residues. With V trimmed by 4 bases and J by 2 bases, 8 bases remained unmatched. The CDR3 sequence: CASSSKDRPPYEQYF. In DNA form, the CDR3 reads TGTGCCAGCAGTTCCAAGGACAGGCCCCCCTACGAGCAGTACTTC.